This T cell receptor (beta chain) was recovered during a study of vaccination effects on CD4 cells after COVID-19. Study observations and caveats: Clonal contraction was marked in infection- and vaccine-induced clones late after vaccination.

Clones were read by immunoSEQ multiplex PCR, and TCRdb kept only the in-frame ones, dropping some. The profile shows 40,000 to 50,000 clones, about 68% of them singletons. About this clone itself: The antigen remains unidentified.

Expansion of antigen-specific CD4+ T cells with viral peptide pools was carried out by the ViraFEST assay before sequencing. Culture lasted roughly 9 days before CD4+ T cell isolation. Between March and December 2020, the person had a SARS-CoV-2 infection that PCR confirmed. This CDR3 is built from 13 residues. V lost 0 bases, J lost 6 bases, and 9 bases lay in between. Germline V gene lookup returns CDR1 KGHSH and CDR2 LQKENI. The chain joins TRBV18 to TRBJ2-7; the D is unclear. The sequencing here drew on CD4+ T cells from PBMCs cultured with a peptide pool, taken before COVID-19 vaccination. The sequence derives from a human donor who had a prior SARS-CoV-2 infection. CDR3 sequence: CASSPPESSEQYF. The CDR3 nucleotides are TGTGCCAGCTCACCACCGGAGTCTTCCGAGCAGTACTTC. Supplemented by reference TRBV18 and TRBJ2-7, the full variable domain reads NAGVMQNPRHLVRRRGQEARLRCSPMKGHSHVYWYRQLPEEGLKFMVYLQKENIIDESGMPKERFSAEFPKEGPSILRIQQVVRGDSAAYFCASSPPESSEQYFGPGTRLTVT.